A single sample is the source of the 23 T cell receptor beta chains below, sequenced in a study of synovial regulatory T cells in juvenile arthritis. Produced via immunoSEQ multiplex PCR; TCRdb's table is partial and in-frame only. The sample totals 9,000 to 10,000 clones; its top ten clones hold around 0.71%. Sequenced material: Treg cells from blood. Subset denoted: remaining (HLA-DR-negative) circulating blood Treg cells. The origin of the receptors is a donor aged 2-35 years with juvenile idiopathic arthritis.

V usage is TRBV18 and J usage is TRBJ2-7; TCRdb gives TRBD1 as the D gene, but with no DNA this cannot be confirmed. The CDR3 length is 14 residues. No DNA is recorded. CDR1 is KGHSH and CDR2 is LQKENI in the germline V gene. CDR3 amino acids: CASSYGTGRYEQYF.

This chain links TRBV6-5 with TRBJ1-1; TCRdb designates TRBD1, a call that cannot be tested without DNA. Germline lookup yields CDR1 MNHEY and CDR2 SVGAGI. CDR3 length: 10 amino acids. Only the protein is available. CDR3 residues: CASGRGQAFF.

The chain uses TRBV5-6 and TRBJ2-7; lacking DNA, the TRBD1 call made by TCRdb goes unchecked. The germline V gene encodes CDR1 SGHDT and CDR2 YYEEEE. CDR3 length: 13 amino acids. No coding sequence is recorded. The CDR3 here is CASSGQGGYEQYF.

The chain has TRBV7-8 and TRBJ2-7. The CDR3 has 11 residues. No nucleotide data were recorded. Germline CDR1 SGHVS, CDR2 FQNEAQ. The CDR3 loop is CASSLLLEQYF.

V gene TRBV5-4 combines with J gene TRBJ2-7; TCRdb's D call, TRBD2, is unchecked because there is no DNA. This CDR3 spans 15 amino acids. The protein alone is recorded here. The germline gives CDR1 SGHNT, CDR2 YYREEE (reference sequence). This chain's CDR3 is CASSPWRGNSYEQYF.

This rearrangement joins TRBV18 to TRBJ2-7; the TCRdb call, TRBD2, lacks DNA for checking. CDR1 is KGHSH, CDR2 LQKENI, per germline. The CDR3 contains 13 residues. The record lacks a DNA sequence. CDR3 region: CASSPGLRFEQYF.

The CDR3 sequence: CASSARGYNSPLHF. J is TRBJ1-6 and V is TRBV2. This CDR3 region has 14 residues. The coding DNA is unavailable. From germline, CDR1 is SNHLY and CDR2 FYNNEI.

The chain recombines TRBV7-2 with TRBJ1-4; the TCRdb D gene call, TRBD1, has no DNA to confirm it. The CDR3 consists of 13 residues. No coding sequence is recorded. Germline assignment: CDR1 SGHTA and CDR2 FQGNSA. CDR3 protein: CASSRDSREKLFF. The full variable domain, with the rest looked up from reference TRBV7-2 and TRBJ1-4, is GAGVSQSPSNKVTEKGKDVELRCDPISGHTALYWYRQSLGQGLEFLIYFQGNSAPDKSGLPSDRFSAERTGGSVSTLTIQRTQQEDSAVYLCASSRDSREKLFFGSGTQLSVL.

This sequence joins TRBV6-5 and TRBJ1-4. The CDR3 has 16 residues. Only the protein is available. Looked up from germline, CDR1 is MNHEY and CDR2 is SVGAGI. The CDR3 spells CASSYYFRSSNEKLFF.

The chain carries TRBV19 and TRBJ2-7; without DNA, the TCRdb call of TRBD2 cannot be checked. Germline V CDR1 and CDR2: LNHDA, SQIVND (reference sequence). The CDR3 contains 13 residues. The DNA sequence is not available. The CDR3 sequence: CASRETGTHEQYF.

The chain combines TRBV10-3 with TRBJ1-6; TCRdb calls TRBD1, which cannot be checked without DNA. Germline values: CDR1 ENHRY, CDR2 SYGVKD. CDR3 length equals 14 residues. No DNA is recorded. The chain's CDR3 is CAIASQGRNSPLHF.

V is TRBV14 and J is TRBJ1-3; without DNA, the TCRdb call of TRBD1 cannot be checked. Germline V gene lookup returns CDR1 SGHDN and CDR2 FVKESK. The CDR3 loop spans 15 amino acids. The entry carries no DNA sequence. The CDR3 here is CASSLWTGAGNTIYF.

Its frequency marks this clone as medium-sized. The V gene is TRBV25-1, the J gene TRBJ1-1. In germline, CDR1 is MGHDK, CDR2 SYGVNS. CDR3 length equals 13 residues. The DNA is not on file. CDR3 amino acids: CASSLVGATEAFF. The full variable domain, in which reference TRBV25-1 and TRBJ1-1 provide the parts outside the CDR3, is EADIYQTPRYLVIGTGKKITLECSQTMGHDKMYWYQQDPGMELHLIHYSYGVNSTEKGDLSSESTVSRIRTEHFPLTLESARPSHTSQYLCASSLVGATEAFFGQGTRLTVV.

V usage is TRBV18 and J usage is TRBJ2-1; TCRdb's D call, TRBD2, is unchecked because there is no DNA. CDR1 is KGHSH and CDR2 is LQKENI in the germline V gene. This CDR3 region has 16 residues. No DNA sequence was recorded. The CDR3 protein is CASSPTGTRGGSEQFF.

This chain joins TRBV19 and TRBJ1-2. Germline CDR1 and CDR2: LNHDA and SQIVND (reference sequence). The CDR3 length is 10 residues. Only the protein sequence is given. The CDR3 protein is CASRDSGYTF.

CDR3 sequence: CASSRQEGANYGYTF. This chain connects TRBV4-3 to TRBJ1-2. This CDR3 is 15 amino acids long. DNA was not recorded. The V gene's germline CDR1 is LGHNA and CDR2 YSLEER.

V usage is TRBV19 and J usage is TRBJ2-7; no DNA is available, so the TRBD1 call from TCRdb remains unchecked. CDR1 is LNHDA, CDR2 SQIVND, per germline (reference sequence). CDR3 length: 13 amino acids. Only the protein sequence is given. The CDR3 region is CASSMDRNYEQYF.

The genes are TRBV7-9 and TRBJ2-7; checking the TCRdb D call of TRBD2 is not possible without DNA. The CDR3 length is 11 residues. A DNA sequence was not provided. Germline loops: CDR1 SEHNR, CDR2 FQNEAQ (reference sequence). The CDR3 protein is CASSLTREQYF.

The chain has TRBV20-1 and TRBJ1-1; TCRdb's D gene call, TRBD1, goes unchecked for lack of DNA. The length of the CDR3 is 11 residues. No DNA sequence was recorded. Looked up from germline, CDR1 is DFQATT and CDR2 is SNEGSKA (reference sequence). CDR3 amino acids: CRTTQGTEAFF.

The V gene is TRBV4-1, the J gene TRBJ1-2; the D call from TCRdb, TRBD1, cannot be confirmed without DNA. This CDR3 spans 15 amino acids. No DNA is given. The germline V gene has CDR1 MGHRA and CDR2 YSYEKL. The CDR3 sequence: CASSQAPTGISGYTF.

V gene TRBV5-6 combines with J gene TRBJ1-1. The length of the CDR3 is 14 residues. DNA for this receptor is not on file. The germline V gene encodes CDR1 SGHDT and CDR2 YYEEEE. The CDR3 region is CASRGRDENTEAFF.

V is TRBV5-1 and J is TRBJ1-6. This CDR3 is built from 13 residues. A DNA sequence was not provided. The germline V gene has CDR1 SGHRS and CDR2 YFSETQ. CDR3 amino acids: CASRESYNSPLHF.

The chain recombines TRBV14 with TRBJ1-4. The CDR3 covers 17 residues. No DNA was logged. Germline lookup yields CDR1 SGHDN and CDR2 FVKESK. This CDR3 reads CASSQEGFHGTNEKLFF.